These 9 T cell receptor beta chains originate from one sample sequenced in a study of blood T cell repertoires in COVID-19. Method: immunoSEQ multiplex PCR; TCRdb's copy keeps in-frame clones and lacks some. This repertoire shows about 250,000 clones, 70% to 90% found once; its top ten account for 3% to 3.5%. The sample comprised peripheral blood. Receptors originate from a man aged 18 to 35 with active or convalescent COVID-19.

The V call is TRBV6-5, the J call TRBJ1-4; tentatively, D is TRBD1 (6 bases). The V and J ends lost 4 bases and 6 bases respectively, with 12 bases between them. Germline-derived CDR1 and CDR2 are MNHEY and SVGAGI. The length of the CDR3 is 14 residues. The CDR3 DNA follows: TGTGCCAGCAGTTCGTCAGGGGCCGATGAAAAACTGTTTTTT. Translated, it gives CASSSSGADEKLFF.

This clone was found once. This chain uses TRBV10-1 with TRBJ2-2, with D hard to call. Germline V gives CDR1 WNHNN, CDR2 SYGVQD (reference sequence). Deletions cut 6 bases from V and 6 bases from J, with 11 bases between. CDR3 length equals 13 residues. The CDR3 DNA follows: TGCGCCAGCAGCGCCAGTATTGCCGGGGAGCTGTTTTTT. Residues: CASSASIAGELFF.

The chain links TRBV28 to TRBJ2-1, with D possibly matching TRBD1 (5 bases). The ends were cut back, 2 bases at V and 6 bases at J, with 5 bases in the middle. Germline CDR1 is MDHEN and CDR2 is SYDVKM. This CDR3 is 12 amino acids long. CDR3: CASSLQGNEQFF. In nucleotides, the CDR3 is TGTGCCAGCAGTTTACAGGGCAATGAGCAGTTCTTC.

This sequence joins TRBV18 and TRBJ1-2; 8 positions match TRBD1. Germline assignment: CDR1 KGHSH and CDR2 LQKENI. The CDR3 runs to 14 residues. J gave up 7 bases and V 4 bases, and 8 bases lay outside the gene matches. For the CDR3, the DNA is TGTGCCAGCTCACTCCAGACAGGGGATTCTGGCTACACCTTC. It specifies CASSLQTGDSGYTF.

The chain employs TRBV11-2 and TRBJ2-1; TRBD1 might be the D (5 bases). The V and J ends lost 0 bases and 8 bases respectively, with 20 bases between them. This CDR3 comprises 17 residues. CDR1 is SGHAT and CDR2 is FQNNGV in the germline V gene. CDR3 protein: CASSLDLGRPKGDEQFF. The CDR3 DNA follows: TGTGCCAGCAGCTTAGATCTGGGGCGCCCAAAAGGAGATGAGCAGTTCTTC.

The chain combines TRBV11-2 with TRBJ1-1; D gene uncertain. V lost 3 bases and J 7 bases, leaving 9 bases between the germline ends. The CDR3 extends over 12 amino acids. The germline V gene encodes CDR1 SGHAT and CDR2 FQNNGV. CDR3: CASSLSSGEAFF. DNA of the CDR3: TGTGCCAGCAGCTTGTCTTCAGGTGAAGCTTTCTTT.

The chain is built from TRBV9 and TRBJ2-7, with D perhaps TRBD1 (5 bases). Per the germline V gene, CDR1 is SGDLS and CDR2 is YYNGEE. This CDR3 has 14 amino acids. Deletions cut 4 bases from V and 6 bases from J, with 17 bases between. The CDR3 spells CASSLIRSRVEQYF. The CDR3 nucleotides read TGTGCCAGCAGCCTGATAAGATCCAGGGTCGAGCAGTACTTC.

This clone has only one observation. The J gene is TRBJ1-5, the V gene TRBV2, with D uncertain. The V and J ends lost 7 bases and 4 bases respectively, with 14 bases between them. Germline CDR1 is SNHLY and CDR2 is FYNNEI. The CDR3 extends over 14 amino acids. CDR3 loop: CASTLAGKNQPQHF. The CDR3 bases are TGTGCCAGCACCCTAGCGGGTAAAAATCAGCCCCAGCATTTT.

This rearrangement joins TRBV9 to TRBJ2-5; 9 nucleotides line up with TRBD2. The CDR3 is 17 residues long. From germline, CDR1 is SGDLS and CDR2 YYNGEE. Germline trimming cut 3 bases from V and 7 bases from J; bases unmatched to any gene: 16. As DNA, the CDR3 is TGTGCCAGCAGCGCCGGACTAGCGCCTCTCATTAACGTGACCCAGTACTTC. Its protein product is CASSAGLAPLINVTQYF.